The following is a T cell receptor beta chain sequence with its context. Its target is not known. TCRdb ran MiXCR on the 5' RACE reads and lists one entry per CDR3 protein. The sample lists 65,000 to 85,000 distinct CDR3 sequences; approximately 10% were seen once. This CDR3 contains 16 residues. V shed 5 bases, J shed 5 bases, and the junction held 10 bases outside the gene matches. Germline V gene lookup returns CDR1 MNHEY and CDR2 SMNVEV (reference sequence). The data belong to a study of early T cells in non-severe SARS-CoV-2 infection. Study-level results: Anti-spike CD8 responses were favored by VDJdb matching, which missed private and CD4 specificities.

The specimen was whole blood. The rearrangement uses TRBV27 and TRBJ2-5, with 11 bases identical to TRBD2. This clonotype was obtained from an adult who was a healthcare worker with PCR-confirmed SARS-CoV-2 infection or an uninfected control (not recorded which). CDR3 protein: CASSPRLAGTQETQYF. The DNA of the CDR3 is TGTGCCAGCAGTCCTAGACTAGCGGGGACCCAGGAGACCCAGTACTTC.